This TCR beta chain was documented in a study of blood T cell repertoires in COVID-19. Study context: COVID-19 samples collected from the United States, Italy and Spain covered acute and convalescent phases. Nucleic acid was either cDNA or gDNA, and it came from T cells, B-cell-depleted T cells, or PBMCs.

CDR1 and CDR2 (germline): MDHEN, SYDVKM. V was shortened by 8 bases and J by 4 bases, with 6 bases between the two germline ends. The CDR3 length is 11 residues. Per the original methods: The assay estimated nucleated cells by amplifying reference gene primers. Sequenced by immunoSEQ multiplex PCR; TCRdb stores in-frame clones only, minus some. That table gives V, J and clone size, and the DNA gave D and trimming. The sample lists almost 30,000 clones; about 70% were seen once. In its sample, this clone was seen once. The TCR originated in a human donor in a cohort sampled during active COVID-19. Material for sequencing was peripheral blood. This rearrangement joins TRBV28 to TRBJ2-1; no reliable D call. The CDR3 loop is CASGQYNEQFF. DNA for the CDR3: TGTGCCAGCGGCCAGTACAATGAGCAGTTCTTC. Full variable domain (missing parts from reference TRBV28 and TRBJ2-1): DVKVTQSSRYLVKRTGEKVFLECVQDMDHENMFWYRQDPGLGLRLIYFSYDVKMKEKGDIPEGYSVSREKKERFSLILESASTNQTSMYLCASGQYNEQFFGPGTRLTVL.